This T cell receptor beta chain was sequenced in a study of beta chain features in type 1 diabetes. Per germline, CDR1 SGDLS and CDR2 YYNGEE. The CDR3 contains 15 residues. The V gene end was trimmed by 3 bases and the J gene end by 6 bases; junction bases not matched to a gene: 11. This clone was recorded many times. Expressed TCRB transcripts were sequenced after all isolated RNA was converted to cDNA. Libraries were prepared by immunoSEQ multiplex PCR; TCRdb keeps only in-frame clonotypes and omits some of them. The sample holds fewer than 150,000 clones; about 7% are singletons and the top ten take 1.3% to 1.5%.

This TCR was sampled from a woman aged 25-40 years in good health. J is TRBJ2-7 and V is TRBV9, with 8 bases lining up with TRBD2. Material for sequencing was central memory CD4+ T cells from blood. CDR3 residues: CASSALLAEGSEQYF. The CDR3 nucleotides are TGTGCCAGCAGCGCCTTACTAGCGGAGGGAAGCGAGCAGTACTTC. Full variable domain (remainder filled in from reference TRBV9 and TRBJ2-7): DSGVTQTPKHLITATGQRVTLRCSPRSGDLSVYWYQQSLDQGLQFLIQYYNGEERAKGNILERFSAQQFPDLHSELNLSSLELGDSALYFCASSALLAEGSEQYFGPGTRLTVT.